The present T cell receptor beta chain was sequenced within a study of early T cells in non-severe SARS-CoV-2 infection. Study information: Sequencing targeted bulk RNA from unsorted whole blood, leaving chains unpaired.

Study-level points and caveats: Sequences matched to VDJdb favored anti-spike CD8 responses, while private and CD4 specificities were missed.

Molecules of cDNA were individually given unique molecular identifiers that were attached to them. TCRdb ran MiXCR on the 5' RACE reads and lists one entry per CDR3 protein. The sample carries tens of thousands of distinct CDR3 sequences, about 8% recorded once. V dropped 3 bases and J dropped 5 bases, with 19 bases sitting between them. The CDR3 contains 16 residues. This clonotype was observed a handful of times. Its antigen is not known. This clonotype originated in an adult who was a healthcare worker with PCR-confirmed SARS-CoV-2 infection or an uninfected control (not recorded which). The chain links TRBV12-3 or TRBV12-4 to TRBJ2-5, with D perhaps TRBD2 (6 bases). The sample consisted of whole blood, taken at baseline. The CDR3 region has the DNA TGTGCCAGCAGTTTCCTTCTCCCGGGGGTCGGGGAGACCCAGTACTTC. Amino acids: CASSFLLPGVGETQYF.